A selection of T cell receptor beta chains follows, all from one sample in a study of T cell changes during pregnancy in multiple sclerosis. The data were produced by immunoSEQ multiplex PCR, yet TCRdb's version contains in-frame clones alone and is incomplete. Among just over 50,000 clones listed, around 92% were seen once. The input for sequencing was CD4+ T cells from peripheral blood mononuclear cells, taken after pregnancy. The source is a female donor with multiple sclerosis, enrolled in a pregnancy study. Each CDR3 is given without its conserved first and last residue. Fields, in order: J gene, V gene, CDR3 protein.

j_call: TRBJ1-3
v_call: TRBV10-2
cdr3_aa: ASSDPTGVKLGNTIY

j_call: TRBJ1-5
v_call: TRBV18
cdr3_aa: ASSPDRGQPQH

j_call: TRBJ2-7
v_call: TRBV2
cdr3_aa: ASRGGLSYEQY

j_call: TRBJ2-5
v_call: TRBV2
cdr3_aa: ASSEWTSGRGGEQY

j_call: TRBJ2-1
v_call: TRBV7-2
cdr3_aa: ASSPPGVGEQF

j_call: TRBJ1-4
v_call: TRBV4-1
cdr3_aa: ASRQNPRTGDNEKLF

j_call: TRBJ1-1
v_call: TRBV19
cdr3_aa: ASSIGQGRNEAF

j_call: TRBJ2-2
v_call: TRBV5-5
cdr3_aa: ASSLSPGGTGELF

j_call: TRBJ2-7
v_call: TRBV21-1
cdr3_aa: ASSKGGGRRRVYEQY

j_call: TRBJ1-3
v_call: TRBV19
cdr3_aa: ASSRGTGNTIY

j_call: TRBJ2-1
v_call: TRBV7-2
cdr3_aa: ASSFELAGNEQF

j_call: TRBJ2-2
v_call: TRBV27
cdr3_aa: ASRHGTTNTGELF

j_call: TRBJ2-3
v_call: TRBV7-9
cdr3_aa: ASSLGSGSTDTQY

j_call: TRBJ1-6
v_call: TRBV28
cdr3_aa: ASSSRGQGSYNSPLH

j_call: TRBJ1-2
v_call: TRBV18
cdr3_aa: ASSPSQVVTGEDGYT

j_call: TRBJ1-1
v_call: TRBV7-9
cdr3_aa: ASSLAQGGTEAF

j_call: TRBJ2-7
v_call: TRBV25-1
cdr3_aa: ASRSSGKYYEQY

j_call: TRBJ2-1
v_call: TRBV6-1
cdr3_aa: ASSEVAGGTYNEQF

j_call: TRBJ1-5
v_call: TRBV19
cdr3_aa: ASSQLRGQPQH

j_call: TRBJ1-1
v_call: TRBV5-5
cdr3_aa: ASSKTGNTEAF

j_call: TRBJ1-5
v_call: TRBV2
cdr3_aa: ASSEASGTKNQPQH

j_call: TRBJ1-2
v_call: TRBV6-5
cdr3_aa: ASSSNRVFDYGYT

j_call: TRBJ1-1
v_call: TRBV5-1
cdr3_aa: ASSLDGHPNTEAF

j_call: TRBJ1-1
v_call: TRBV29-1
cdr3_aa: SAKNQGAF

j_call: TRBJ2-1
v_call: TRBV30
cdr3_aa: AWSEDRRNDEQF

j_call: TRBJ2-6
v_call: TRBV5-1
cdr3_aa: ASSLQTSGANVLT

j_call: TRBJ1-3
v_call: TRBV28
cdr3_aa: ASHSEGPNSGNTIY

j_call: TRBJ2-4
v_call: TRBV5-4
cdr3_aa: ASSRNSGRPPAIQY

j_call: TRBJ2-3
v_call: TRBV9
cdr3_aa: ASSVAGLAGDTQY

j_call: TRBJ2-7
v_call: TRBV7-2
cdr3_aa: ASSAGGPPYEQY

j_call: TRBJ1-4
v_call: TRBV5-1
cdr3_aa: ASSLNPQGATNEKLF

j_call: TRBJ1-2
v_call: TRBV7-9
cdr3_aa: ASSLVKSQARDGYT

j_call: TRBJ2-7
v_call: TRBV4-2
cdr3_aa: ASSQDVEQY

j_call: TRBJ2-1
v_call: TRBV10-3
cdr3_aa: AISEPGLAGGNEQF

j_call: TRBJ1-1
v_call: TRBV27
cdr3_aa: ASRESSGTEAF

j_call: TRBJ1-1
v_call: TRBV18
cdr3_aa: ASSPTSGLEAF

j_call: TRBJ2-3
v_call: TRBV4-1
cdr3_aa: ASSAIAGGTDTQY

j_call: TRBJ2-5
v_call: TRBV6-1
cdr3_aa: ASRRGQYQETQY

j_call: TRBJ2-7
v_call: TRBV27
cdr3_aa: ASSLRLSGRDEQY

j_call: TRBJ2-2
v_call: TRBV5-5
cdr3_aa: ASSLWTVNTGELF

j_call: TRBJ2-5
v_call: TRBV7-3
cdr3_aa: ASSLAGGQETQY

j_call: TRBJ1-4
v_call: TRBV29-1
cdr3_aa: SGMNSEEKLF

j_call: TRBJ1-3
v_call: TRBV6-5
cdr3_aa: ASTPGGPGNTIY

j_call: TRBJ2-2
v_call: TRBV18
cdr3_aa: ASSPDSGELF

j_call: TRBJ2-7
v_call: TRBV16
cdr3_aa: ASSQFGTGDYEQY

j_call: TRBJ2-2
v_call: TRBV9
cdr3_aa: ASSVASGNTGELF

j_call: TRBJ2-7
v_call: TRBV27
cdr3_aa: ASRPAGGNSYEQY

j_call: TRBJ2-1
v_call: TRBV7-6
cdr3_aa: ASSLELAKGGSDEQF

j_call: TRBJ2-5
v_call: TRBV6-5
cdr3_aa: ASSYSTVSLKETQY

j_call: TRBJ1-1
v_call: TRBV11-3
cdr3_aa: ASSLGPIGGAANTEAF

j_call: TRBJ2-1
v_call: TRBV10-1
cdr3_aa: ASSEDTGGITYNEQF

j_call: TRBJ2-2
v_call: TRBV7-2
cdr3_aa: ASSLMRAPGGGELF

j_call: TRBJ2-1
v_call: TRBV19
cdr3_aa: ASSGTGGIEQF

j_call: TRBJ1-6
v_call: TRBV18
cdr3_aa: ASSTLDRGNSPLH

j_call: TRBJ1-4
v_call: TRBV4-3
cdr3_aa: ASSQQGREGEKLF